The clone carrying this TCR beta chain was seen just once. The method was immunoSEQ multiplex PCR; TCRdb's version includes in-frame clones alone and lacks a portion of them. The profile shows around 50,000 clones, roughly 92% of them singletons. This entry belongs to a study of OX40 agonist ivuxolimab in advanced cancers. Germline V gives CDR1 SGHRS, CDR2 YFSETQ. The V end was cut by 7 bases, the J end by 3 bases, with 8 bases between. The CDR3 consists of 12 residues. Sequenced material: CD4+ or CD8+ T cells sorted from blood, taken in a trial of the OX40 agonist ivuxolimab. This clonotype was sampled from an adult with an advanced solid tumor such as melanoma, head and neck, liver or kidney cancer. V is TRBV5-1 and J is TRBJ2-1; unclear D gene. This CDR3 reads CASFDIYNEQFF. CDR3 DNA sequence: TGCGCCAGCTTCGATATCTACAATGAGCAGTTCTTC. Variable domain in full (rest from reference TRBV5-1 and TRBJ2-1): KAGVTQTPRYLIKTRGQQVTLSCSPISGHRSVSWYQQTPGQGLQFLFEYFSETQRNKGNFPGRFSGRQFSNSRSEMNVSTLELGDSALYLCASFDIYNEQFFGPGTRLTVL.